This TCR beta chain derives from a study of cytomegalovirus exposure and HLA in healthy donors. About the research overall: Earlier sequencing of some 170 million T cells yielded nearly 120 million unique TCR beta sequences.

About this clone itself: Its antigen is still unknown.

Study-wide results and limits: TCR association rates varied by HLA locus in a later analysis, with DRB1 highest and HLA-C lowest. Previously analyzed data showed that most TCR beta V segments were productive at a frequency of about 87% or about 30%.

V gave up 2 bases and J gave up 4 bases, with 15 bases separating them. Per the germline V gene, CDR1 is SGDLS and CDR2 is YYNGEE. This CDR3 is 15 amino acids long. In the PCR, 60 Vbeta and 13 Jbeta primers were used. Clones were sequenced by immunoSEQ multiplex PCR, and TCRdb holds only the in-frame ones, with some missing. This sample's table has 34,000 or so clones. The receptor was derived from a female donor in good health and CMV-seronegative. The chain joins TRBV9 to TRBJ1-2; tentatively, D is TRBD1 (6 bases). Specimen: PBMCs. The DNA of the CDR3 is TGTGCCAGCAGCGTCCACCAACAGGGAGCCTATGGCTACACCTTC. This codes for CASSVHQQGAYGYTF.